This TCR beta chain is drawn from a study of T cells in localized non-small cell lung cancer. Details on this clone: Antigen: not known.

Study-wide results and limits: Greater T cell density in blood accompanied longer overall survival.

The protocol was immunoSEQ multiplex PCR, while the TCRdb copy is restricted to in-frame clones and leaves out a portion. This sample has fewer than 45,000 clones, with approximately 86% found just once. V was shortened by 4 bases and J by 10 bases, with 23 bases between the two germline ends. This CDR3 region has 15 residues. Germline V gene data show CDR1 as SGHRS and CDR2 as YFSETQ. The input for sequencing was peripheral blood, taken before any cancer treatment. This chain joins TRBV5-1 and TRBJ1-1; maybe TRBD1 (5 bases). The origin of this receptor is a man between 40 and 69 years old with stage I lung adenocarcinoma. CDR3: CASSQGQNQLGTAFF. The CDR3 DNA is TGCGCCAGCAGCCAAGGACAAAACCAACTTGGGACAGCTTTCTTT. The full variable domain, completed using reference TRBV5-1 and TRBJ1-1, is KAGVTQTPRYLIKTRGQQVTLSCSPISGHRSVSWYQQTPGQGLQFLFEYFSETQRNKGNFPGRFSGRQFSNSRSEMNVSTLELGDSALYLCASSQGQNQLGTAFFGQGTRLTVV.